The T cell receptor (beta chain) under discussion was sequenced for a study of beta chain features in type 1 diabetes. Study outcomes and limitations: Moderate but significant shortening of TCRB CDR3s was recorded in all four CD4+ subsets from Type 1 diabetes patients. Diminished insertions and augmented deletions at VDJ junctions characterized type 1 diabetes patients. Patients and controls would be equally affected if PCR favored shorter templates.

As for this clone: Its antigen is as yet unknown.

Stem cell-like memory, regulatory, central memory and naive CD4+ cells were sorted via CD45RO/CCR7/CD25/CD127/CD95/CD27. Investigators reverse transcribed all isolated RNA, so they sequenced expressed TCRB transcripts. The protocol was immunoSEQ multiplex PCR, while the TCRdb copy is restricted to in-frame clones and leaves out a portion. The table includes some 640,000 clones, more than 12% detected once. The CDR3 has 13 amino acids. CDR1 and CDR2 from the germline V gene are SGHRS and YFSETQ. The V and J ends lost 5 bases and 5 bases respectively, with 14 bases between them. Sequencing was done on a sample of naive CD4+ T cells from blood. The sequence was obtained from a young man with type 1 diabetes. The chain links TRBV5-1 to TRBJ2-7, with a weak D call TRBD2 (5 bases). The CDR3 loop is CASSYEGANEQYF. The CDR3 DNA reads TGCGCCAGCAGTTATGAGGGAGCCAACGAGCAGTACTTC.